The 26 T cell receptor beta chains below were found in one sample sequenced in a study of cytomegalovirus exposure and HLA in healthy donors. Here immunoSEQ multiplex PCR was the method, and the copy in TCRdb shows in-frame clones only, minus some. The sample consists of about 340,000 clones, roughly 88% of them appearing once. Sequenced sample: PBMCs. These receptors all come from a woman between 18 and 30 years old in good health and CMV-seronegative.

This rearrangement joins TRBV27 to TRBJ1-2, with D tentatively TRBD1 (5 bases). The CDR3 has 13 residues. Germline V gene lookup returns CDR1 MNHEY and CDR2 SMNVEV (reference sequence). V lost 2 bases to trimming and J lost 3 bases, with 7 bases between them. The CDR3 bases are TGTGCCAGCAGTTTAAGCAGGGACTATGGCTACACCTTC. Amino acids: CASSLSRDYGYTF.

The gene calls are TRBV11-2 and TRBJ1-1, with TRBD1 matching 7 bases. Trimming took 6 bases from V and 3 from J; bases not matched to a gene: 7. Germline loops: CDR1 SGHAT, CDR2 FQNNGV. This CDR3 is 14 amino acids long. CDR3 residues: CASSRQGWDTEAFF. Here the CDR3 DNA reads TGTGCCAGCAGTAGACAGGGTTGGGACACTGAAGCTTTCTTT.

This clone has more than one count but fewer than ten. V usage is TRBV10-1 and J usage is TRBJ2-7; TRBD2 aligns across 8 bases. V lost 5 bases to trimming and J lost 0 bases; unmatched junction nucleotides: 0. The CDR3 consists of 13 residues. Looked up from germline, CDR1 is WNHNN and CDR2 is SYGVQD (reference sequence). CDR3 nucleotide sequence: TGCGCCAGCAGTAGCGGGAGCTCCTACGAGCAGTACTTC. Translating it yields CASSSGSSYEQYF.

The V and J genes are TRBV29-1 and TRBJ2-5, with D tentatively TRBD2 (7 bases). Germline CDR1 reads SQVTM; CDR2 reads ANQGSEA. CDR3 length: 14 amino acids. V lost 6 bases and J lost 5, with 19 bases in between. CDR3 in DNA: TGCAGCGTCGTAGGGGGGGGAGGGGGGGAGACCCAGTACTTC. The encoded protein is CSVVGGGGGETQYF.

V usage is TRBV9 and J usage is TRBJ1-1, with a weak D call TRBD1 (5 bases). The CDR3 extends over 14 amino acids. V dropped 6 bases and J dropped 0 bases, with 12 bases sitting between them. Germline V gene lookup returns CDR1 SGDLS and CDR2 YYNGEE. The CDR3 is CASNSGLLNTEAFF. CDR3 sequence (DNA): TGTGCCAGCAACTCGGGACTCCTGAACACTGAAGCTTTCTTT.

The chain joins TRBV27 to TRBJ2-7; no reliable D call. V lost 6 bases to trimming and J lost 6 bases, with 24 bases between them. The CDR3 loop spans 16 amino acids. Germline lookup yields CDR1 MNHEY and CDR2 SMNVEV (reference sequence). DNA for the CDR3: TGTGCCAGCAGAAAGTGGAGTTCTTTTTCTTTCGGCGAGCAGTACTTC. Translating gives CASRKWSSFSFGEQYF.

The DNA for the CDR3 is TGTGCCAGTAGTATGAGCGGCGGCAGCACAGATACGCAGTATTTT. As protein: CASSMSGGSTDTQYF. The rearrangement links TRBV19 to TRBJ2-3; possible D gene TRBD2, 5 bases. V was pared by 3 bases and J by 0 bases, with 10 bases between. Germline assignment: CDR1 LNHDA and CDR2 SQIVND (reference sequence). This CDR3 comprises 15 residues.

This clone was observed a handful of times. The chain joins TRBV10-3 to TRBJ1-2; TRBD1 matches at 10 bases. CDR3 length equals 16 residues. Germline trimming cut 2 bases from V and 1 base from J; bases unmatched to any gene: 4. Germline loops: CDR1 ENHRY, CDR2 SYGVKD. CDR3 loop: CAISEPGTGDNYGYTF. The CDR3 region has the DNA TGTGCCATCAGTGAGCCCGGGACAGGGGATAACTATGGCTACACCTTC.

The chain couples TRBV18 to TRBJ2-7, with D maybe TRBD1 (5 bases). The V gene's germline CDR1 is KGHSH and CDR2 LQKENI. This CDR3 region has 15 residues. The V end lost 3 bases, the J end lost 1 base, and 13 bases lay between the germline ends. In nucleotides, the CDR3 is TGTGCCAGCTCACCCCTCCTGACAGATTCCTACGAGCAGTACTTC. This translates into CASSPLLTDSYEQYF.

The rearrangement joins TRBV6-4 to TRBJ1-1; D possibly corresponds to TRBD1 (6 bases). V lost 8 bases and J lost 2, with 12 bases in between. In germline, CDR1 is MRHNA, CDR2 SNTAGT. This CDR3 has 13 amino acids. CDR3 nucleotide sequence: TGTGCCAGCTCTTCAGGGGCAAACACTGAAGCTTTCTTT. It specifies CASSSGANTEAFF.

CDR3 protein: CASSLSLAGAEQYF. The DNA for the CDR3 is TGTGCCAGCAGCTTGAGTCTAGCGGGAGCCGAGCAGTACTTC. The rearrangement uses TRBV7-2 and TRBJ2-7; TRBD2 agrees at 10 bases. Germline CDR1 is SGHTA and CDR2 is FQGNSA. With V trimmed by 3 bases and J by 6 bases, 5 bases remained unmatched. The CDR3 has 14 amino acids.

The V and J genes are TRBV7-8 and TRBJ2-2; TRBD1 matches 7 bases. Looked up from germline, CDR1 is SGHVS and CDR2 is FQNEAQ. J was trimmed by 6 bases and V by 2 bases; bases with no gene match: 9. CDR3 length: 16 amino acids. Written as DNA, the CDR3 is TGTGCCAGCAGCTTACAAGCCAGGGGGTTCTCCGGGGAGCTGTTTTTT. It is translated as CASSLQARGFSGELFF.

The chain recombines TRBV4-3 with TRBJ1-1, with a tentative D call TRBD1 (6 bases). The V gene lost 1 base and the J gene lost 4 bases, with 16 bases spanning the gap. CDR3 length: 16 residues. Germline lookup yields CDR1 LGHNA and CDR2 YSLEER. This CDR3 is CASSQGLGRGATEAFF. CDR3 in DNA: TGCGCCAGCAGCCAAGGGTTGGGCAGGGGCGCCACTGAAGCTTTCTTT.

The chain has TRBV29-1 and TRBJ1-1; D remains ambiguous. Trimming stripped 7 bases from V and 6 bases from J, with 15 bases between. CDR3 length equals 12 residues. The germline V gene has CDR1 SQVTM and CDR2 ANQGSEA. The CDR3 DNA follows: TGCAGCGCACAATTTTCCGTTCCTGAAGCTTTCTTT. Residues: CSAQFSVPEAFF.

The chain recombines TRBV5-4 with TRBJ2-3; 9 bases align to TRBD2. The V gene's germline CDR1 is SGHNT and CDR2 YYREEE (reference sequence). The CDR3 is 15 amino acids. V lost 4 bases, J lost 6 bases, and 9 bases stayed unmatched. The CDR3 region is CASSLPLAGEDTQYF. CDR3 nucleotides: TGTGCCAGCAGCCTCCCTTTAGCGGGAGAGGATACGCAGTATTTT.

Details on this clone: Its ends do not fully match the called genes, so a read error is possible. The rearrangement uses TRBV28 and TRBJ2-7; possibly TRBD1 for D (6 bases). This CDR3 region has 15 residues. Looked up from germline, CDR1 is MDHEN and CDR2 is SYDVKM. The CDR3 nucleotides read TGTGCCAGCAATGCCAGGGGTCTATCCGGCTACCAGCAGTACTTC. This translates into CASNARGLSGYQQYF.

The chain uses TRBV28 and TRBJ1-5; TRBD1 aligns across 8 bases. The CDR3 is made up of 14 amino acids. Looked up from germline, CDR1 is MDHEN and CDR2 is SYDVKM. The junction had 10 bases not matched to a gene; V was cut back by 6 bases and J by 9 bases. The CDR3: CASSPTGQEWPQHF. CDR3 bases: TGTGCCAGCAGCCCGACGGGACAGGAGTGGCCCCAGCATTTT.

The chain uses TRBV15 and TRBJ2-4, with 11 bases identical to TRBD1. Germline CDR1 and CDR2: LNHNV and YYDKDF (reference sequence). The length of the CDR3 is 15 residues. Losses at the gene ends were 4 bases for V and 6 bases for J; bases not matched to a gene: 5. The CDR3 DNA reads TGTGCCACCAGCAACGGGGGACAGGGGGGAAACATTCAGTACTTC. Translated: CATSNGGQGGNIQYF.

The chain uses TRBV2 and TRBJ2-1; D call uncertain. The CDR3 is made up of 14 amino acids. With 7 bases removed from V and 0 bases from J, the gap between germline ends came to 10 bases. Germline loops: CDR1 SNHLY, CDR2 FYNNEI. The CDR3 reads CASMKESSYNEQFF. The CDR3 DNA reads as TGTGCCAGCATGAAGGAGAGCTCCTACAATGAGCAGTTCTTC.

The chain has TRBV27 and TRBJ1-5; TRBD1 aligns across 9 bases. V shed 2 bases and J 7 bases; nucleotides not matched to a gene: 9. The CDR3 length is 16 residues. Germline lookup yields CDR1 MNHEY and CDR2 SMNVEV (reference sequence). The CDR3 DNA follows: TGTGCCAGCAGTTTAACAGGGGGCCGGGCCGGGCAGCCCCAGCATTTT. It is translated as CASSLTGGRAGQPQHF.

The chain couples TRBV25-1 to TRBJ2-1, with a tentative D call TRBD2 (6 bases). The CDR3 runs to 12 residues. V was trimmed by 2 bases and J by 9 bases, leaving 8 bases between them. Looked up from germline, CDR1 is MGHDK and CDR2 is SYGVNS. CDR3 amino acids: CASSEAGFEQFF. The CDR3 DNA reads as TGTGCCAGCAGTGAAGCGGGGTTTGAGCAGTTCTTC.

J is TRBJ1-2 and V is TRBV9; 9 positions agree with TRBD1. V was pared by 4 bases and J by 5 bases, with 6 bases of the junction left unmatched. Germline lookup yields CDR1 SGDLS and CDR2 YYNGEE. CDR3 length: 14 residues. This chain's CDR3 is CASSTGQGGYGYTF. The CDR3, as DNA: TGTGCCAGCAGCACGGGACAGGGTGGTTATGGCTACACCTTC. Based on the CDR3 plus reference TRBV9 and TRBJ1-2, the full variable domain is DSGVTQTPKHLITATGQRVTLRCSPRSGDLSVYWYQQSLDQGLQFLIQYYNGEERAKGNILERFSAQQFPDLHSELNLSSLELGDSALYFCASSTGQGGYGYTFGSGTRLTVV.

This CDR3 is CASGTGSGGTQYF. CDR3 bases: TGTGCCAGCGGTACGGGGTCGGGGGGTACGCAGTATTTT. This chain links TRBV6-6 with TRBJ2-3; the match to TRBD2 covers 7 bases. The CDR3 totals 13 residues. J lost 8 bases, V lost 8 bases, and 10 bases had no gene match. The germline CDR1 and CDR2 sequences are MNHNY and SVGAGI (reference sequence).

The chain recombines TRBV4-3 with TRBJ2-3, with 12 positions matching TRBD2. This CDR3 is built from 16 residues. CDR1 is LGHNA, CDR2 YSLEER, per germline. The ends lost 3 bases at V and 3 bases at J; junction bases unmatched: 4. CDR3 protein: CASSQKTSGRTDTQYF. The CDR3 DNA sequence: TGCGCCAGCAGCCAGAAGACTAGCGGGAGAACAGATACGCAGTATTTT.

V gene TRBV11-2 combines with J gene TRBJ2-7; D possibly corresponds to TRBD2 (5 bases). V lost 5 bases and J lost 2, with 13 bases in between. Germline V gives CDR1 SGHAT, CDR2 FQNNGV. This CDR3 region has 14 residues. The CDR3 loop is CASSPRTGTYEQYF. CDR3 sequence (DNA): TGTGCCAGCAGCCCCAGGACGGGGACCTACGAGCAGTACTTC.

This clone showed up just once. The chain is built from TRBV4-1 and TRBJ1-1; D gene unclear. The V end was cut by 2 bases, the J end by 6 bases, with 10 bases between. Germline V CDR1 and CDR2: MGHRA, YSYEKL. This CDR3 has 13 amino acids. The CDR3 DNA sequence: TGCGCCAGCAGCCAACTCCCCCGGGCTGAAGCTTTCTTT. Its translation: CASSQLPRAEAFF.